This entry lists 15 T cell receptor beta chains sequenced from one sample in a study of technical replicates of blood from several donors. Clones were read by immunoSEQ multiplex PCR, and TCRdb kept only the in-frame ones, dropping some. Of tens of thousands of clones detected, 95% to 97% appear once; the ten largest clones hold roughly 0.21%. The specimen was T cells isolated from PBMCs. The receptors were gathered from a human donor in good health.

The rearrangement links TRBV5-1 to TRBJ2-1, with 9 positions matching TRBD2. Germline V gene sequence: CDR1 SGHRS, CDR2 YFSETQ. Germline trimming cut 0 bases from V and 7 bases from J; bases unmatched to any gene: 5. The CDR3 loop spans 15 amino acids. The CDR3 DNA is TGCGCCAGCAGCTTGGCGGGACTAGCCTGGAATGAGCAGTTCTTC. Amino acid sequence: CASSLAGLAWNEQFF. Drawing the rest from reference TRBV5-1 and TRBJ2-1, the complete variable domain is KAGVTQTPRYLIKTRGQQVTLSCSPISGHRSVSWYQQTPGQGLQFLFEYFSETQRNKGNFPGRFSGRQFSNSRSEMNVSTLELGDSALYLCASSLAGLAWNEQFFGPGTRLTVL.

This chain connects TRBV6-5 to TRBJ1-3; 8 bases fit TRBD1. The length of the CDR3 is 14 residues. The junction had 6 bases not matched to a gene; V was cut back by 10 bases and J by 1 base. The germline gives CDR1 MNHEY, CDR2 SVGAGI. The CDR3 is CATLDRESGNTIYF. The DNA for the CDR3 is TGTGCCACCTTGGACAGGGAATCTGGAAACACCATATATTTT.

The rearrangement links TRBV2 to TRBJ2-1, with D unresolved. Germline V gene lookup returns CDR1 SNHLY and CDR2 FYNNEI. V gave up 8 bases and J gave up 2 bases, with 4 bases separating them. The CDR3 contains 11 residues. The CDR3 DNA is TGTGCCAGCCTTACCTACAATGAGCAGTTCTTC. This codes for CASLTYNEQFF.

The V call is TRBV27, the J call TRBJ1-4; D is undetermined. The germline CDR1 and CDR2 sequences are MNHEY and SMNVEV (reference sequence). Trimming took off 2 bases at V and 5 bases at J, with 9 bases between the two ends. The CDR3 is 14 residues long. The chain's CDR3 is CASSLGQKNEKLFF. CDR3 nucleotides: TGTGCCAGCAGTTTAGGGCAGAAGAATGAAAAACTGTTTTTT.

This chain joins TRBV6-6 and TRBJ1-6; D is unresolved. Germline CDR1 reads MNHNY; CDR2 reads SVGAGI (reference sequence). Trimming took off 8 bases at V and 3 bases at J, with 8 bases between the two ends. This CDR3 comprises 13 residues. The CDR3 nucleotides read TGTGCCAGCGAGGAGTACTATAATTCACCCCTCCACTTT. This sequence encodes CASEEYYNSPLHF.

The chain links TRBV4-1 to TRBJ1-3, with D unresolved. Trimming removed 0 bases at V and 0 bases at J, with 6 bases between. The germline V gene encodes CDR1 MGHRA and CDR2 YSYEKL. This CDR3 has 15 amino acids. The CDR3 loop is CASSQEWASGNTIYF. The CDR3 bases are TGCGCCAGCAGCCAAGAGTGGGCCTCTGGAAACACCATATATTTT.

V is TRBV30 and J is TRBJ1-4, with 11 bases aligning to TRBD1. CDR1 and CDR2 from the germline V gene are GTSNPN and SVGIG (reference sequence). The CDR3 consists of 14 residues. With 2 bases clipped from V and 7 bases from J, the junction kept 3 bases outside the gene matches. The CDR3 loop reads CAWSPGTGGEKLFF. The CDR3 nucleotides are TGTGCCTGGAGTCCCGGGACAGGGGGTGAAAAACTGTTTTTT.

V gene TRBV12-2 combines with J gene TRBJ2-1; the table assigns TRBD1, which was not confirmed against the DNA. TRBV12-2 is a known pseudogene. The CDR3 is 15 residues long. The CDR3 bases are TGTGCAAGTCGCTTCCCGGACAGGGGCCCCAATGAGCAGTTCTTC. Residues: CASRFPDRGPNEQFF.

This clone was recorded once. The chain links TRBV2 to TRBJ1-5; no clear D. The CDR3 contains 14 residues. V dropped 3 bases and J dropped 5 bases, with 11 bases sitting between them. Per germline, CDR1 SNHLY and CDR2 FYNNEI. CDR3 region: CASSDRSGDQPQHF. CDR3 in DNA: TGTGCCAGCAGTGACAGAAGTGGAGATCAGCCCCAGCATTTT.

The V and J genes are TRBV25-1 and TRBJ2-5; no reliable D call. V was clipped by 3 bases and J by 5 bases, with 10 bases between them. The length of the CDR3 is 13 residues. Germline CDR1 reads MGHDK; CDR2 reads SYGVNS. As DNA, the CDR3 is TGTGCCAGCAGTGACCTCGTTCAGGAGACCCAGTACTTC. Translating gives CASSDLVQETQYF. Filled out from reference TRBV25-1 and TRBJ2-5, the complete variable domain reads EADIYQTPRYLVIGTGKKITLECSQTMGHDKMYWYQQDPGMELHLIHYSYGVNSTEKGDLSSESTVSRIRTEHFPLTLESARPSHTSQYLCASSDLVQETQYFGPGTRLLVL.

The chain combines TRBV18 with TRBJ1-6; D not resolved. The germline CDR1 and CDR2 sequences are KGHSH and LQKENI. V lost 1 base and J lost 7, with 23 bases in between. There are 19 residues in the CDR3. CDR3 bases: TGTGCCAGCTCACCACTTGACCCGGGCGGCTCGGGAAGAAATTCACCCCTCCACTTT. Its translation: CASSPLDPGGSGRNSPLHF.

The CDR3 is CASSSDRVSYEQYF. In nucleotides, the CDR3 is TGTGCCAGCAGTTCGGACAGGGTCTCCTACGAGCAGTACTTC. This chain uses TRBV28 with TRBJ2-7, with 8 bases matching TRBD1. V trimming: 4 bases; J trimming: 0 bases; junction bases outside the gene matches: 2. The CDR3 sequence is 14 residues long. Per the germline V gene, CDR1 is MDHEN and CDR2 is SYDVKM.

The V and J genes are TRBV27 and TRBJ2-1; D may be TRBD2 (6 bases). Trimming removed 7 bases at V and 7 bases at J, with 11 bases between. This CDR3 region has 12 residues. Germline V gene data show CDR1 as MNHEY and CDR2 as SMNVEV (reference sequence). CDR3 amino acids: CASTGVRNEQFF. In DNA, the CDR3 is TGTGCCAGCACGGGGGTACGAAATGAGCAGTTCTTC.

The chain couples TRBV9 to TRBJ2-1; 7 bases align to TRBD1. Germline lookup yields CDR1 SGDLS and CDR2 YYNGEE. There are 19 residues in the CDR3. The V segment lost 0 bases and the J segment 5 bases; nucleotides outside the gene matches: 17. CDR3 sequence: CASSVDPSQTGKFHNEQFF. CDR3 nucleotides: TGTGCCAGCAGCGTAGACCCAAGTCAGACAGGGAAGTTTCACAATGAGCAGTTCTTC.

This rearrangement joins TRBV2 to TRBJ1-5; 8 bases are a match to TRBD1. CDR3 length: 14 residues. Germline values: CDR1 SNHLY, CDR2 FYNNEI. V shed 4 bases and J 6 bases; nucleotides not matched to a gene: 5. The CDR3 DNA reads as TGTGCCAGCAGTGGGGACAGGATGGGTCAGCCCCAGCATTTT. It is translated as CASSGDRMGQPQHF.